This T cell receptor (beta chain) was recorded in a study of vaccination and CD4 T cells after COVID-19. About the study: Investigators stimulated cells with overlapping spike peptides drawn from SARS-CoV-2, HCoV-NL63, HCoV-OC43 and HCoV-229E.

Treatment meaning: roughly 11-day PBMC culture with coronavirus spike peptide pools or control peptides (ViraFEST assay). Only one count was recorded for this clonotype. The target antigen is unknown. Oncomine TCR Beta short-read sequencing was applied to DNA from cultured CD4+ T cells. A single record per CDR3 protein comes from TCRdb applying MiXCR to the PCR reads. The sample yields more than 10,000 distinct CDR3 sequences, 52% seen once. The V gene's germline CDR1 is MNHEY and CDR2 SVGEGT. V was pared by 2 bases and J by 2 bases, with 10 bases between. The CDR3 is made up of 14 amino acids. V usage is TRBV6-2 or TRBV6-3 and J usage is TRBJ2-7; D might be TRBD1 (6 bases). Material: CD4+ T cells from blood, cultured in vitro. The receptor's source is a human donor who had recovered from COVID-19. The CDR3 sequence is CASSYGQRAYEQYF. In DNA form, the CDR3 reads TGTGCCAGCAGTTACGGACAGAGAGCCTACGAGCAGTACTTC.